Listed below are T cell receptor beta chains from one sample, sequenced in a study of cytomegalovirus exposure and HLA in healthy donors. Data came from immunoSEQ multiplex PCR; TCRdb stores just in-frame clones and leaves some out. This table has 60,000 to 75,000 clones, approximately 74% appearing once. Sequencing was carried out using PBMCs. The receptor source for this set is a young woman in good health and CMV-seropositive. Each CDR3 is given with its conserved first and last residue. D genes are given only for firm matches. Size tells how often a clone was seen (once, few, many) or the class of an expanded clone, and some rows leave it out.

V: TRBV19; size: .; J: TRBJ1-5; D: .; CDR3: CASSIDWGQGQPQHF; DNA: TGTGCCAGTAGTATAGATTGGGGGCAGGGTCAGCCCCAGCATTTT
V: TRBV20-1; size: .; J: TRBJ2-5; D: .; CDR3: CSARQETQYF; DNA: TGCAGTGCGCGCCAAGAGACCCAGTACTTC
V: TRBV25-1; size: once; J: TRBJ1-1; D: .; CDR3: CASSEAGADTEAFF; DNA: TGTGCCAGCAGTGAAGCAGGGGCTGACACTGAAGCTTTCTTT
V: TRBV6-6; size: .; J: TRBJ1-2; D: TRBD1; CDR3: CASSRTGGIGYGYTF; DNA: TGTGCCAGCAGCCGGACAGGGGGCATAGGCTATGGCTACACCTTC
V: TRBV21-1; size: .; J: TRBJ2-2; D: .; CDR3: CASSTPRQGVTGELFF; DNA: TGTGCCAGCAGCACACCTCGACAGGGGGTGACCGGGGAGCTGTTTTTT
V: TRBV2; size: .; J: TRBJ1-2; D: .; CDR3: CASSLLLGGVDGYTF; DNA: TGTGCCAGCAGTTTATTGCTTGGGGGCGTTGATGGCTACACCTTC
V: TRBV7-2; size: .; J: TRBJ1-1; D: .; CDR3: CASSSGSKIMNTEAFF; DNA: TGTGCCAGCAGCTCCGGGTCTAAGATTATGAACACTGAAGCTTTCTTT
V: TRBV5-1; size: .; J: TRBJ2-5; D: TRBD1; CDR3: CASSNTGDRQETQYF; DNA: TGCGCCAGCAGCAATACAGGGGACCGTCAAGAGACCCAGTACTTC
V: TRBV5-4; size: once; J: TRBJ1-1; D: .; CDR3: CASSPRQAPNTEAFF; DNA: TGTGCCAGCAGCCCTAGACAGGCTCCGAACACTGAAGCTTTCTTT
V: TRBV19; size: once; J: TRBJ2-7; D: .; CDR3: CACGSGGYEQYF; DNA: TGTGCCTGTGGCTCCGGAGGTTACGAGCAGTACTTC
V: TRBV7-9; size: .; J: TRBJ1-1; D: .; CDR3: CASSLEQGTEAFF; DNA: TGTGCCAGCAGCTTAGAACAGGGCACTGAAGCTTTCTTT
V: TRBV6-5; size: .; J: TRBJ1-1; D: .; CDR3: CASRPGLGTEAFF; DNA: TGTGCCAGCAGGCCAGGGCTGGGCACTGAAGCTTTCTTT
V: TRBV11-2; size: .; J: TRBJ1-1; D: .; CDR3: CASSADMPEAFF; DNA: TGTGCCAGCAGTGCCGACATGCCTGAAGCTTTCTTT
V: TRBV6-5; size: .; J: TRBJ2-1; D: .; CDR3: CASTRTNYNEQFF; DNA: TGTGCCAGCACTAGGACAAACTACAATGAGCAGTTCTTC
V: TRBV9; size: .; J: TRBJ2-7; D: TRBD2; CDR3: CASSATSGRFDEQYF; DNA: TGTGCCAGCAGCGCTACTAGCGGGAGGTTCGACGAGCAGTACTTC
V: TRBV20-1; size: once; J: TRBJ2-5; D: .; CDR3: CSTQRETQYF; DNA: TGCAGCACCCAGCGGGAGACCCAGTACTTC
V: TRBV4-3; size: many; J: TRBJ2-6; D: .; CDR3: CASSQDNSGANVLTF; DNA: TGCGCCAGCAGCCAAGACAACTCTGGGGCCAACGTCCTGACTTTC
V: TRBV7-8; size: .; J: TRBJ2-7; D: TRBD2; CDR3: CASSLRALLAGAYEQYF; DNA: TGTGCCAGCAGCTTAAGGGCGCTGCTAGCGGGAGCATACGAGCAGTACTTC
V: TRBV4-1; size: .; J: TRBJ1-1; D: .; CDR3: CASSPPLQEAFF; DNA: TGCGCCAGCAGCCCACCCCTGCAGGAAGCTTTCTTT
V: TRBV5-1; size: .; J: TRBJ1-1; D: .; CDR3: CASSLAPGNTEAFF; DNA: TGCGCCAGCAGCTTGGCGCCAGGGAACACTGAAGCTTTCTTT
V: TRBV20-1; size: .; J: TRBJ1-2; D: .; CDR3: CSAEAGKGYTF; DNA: TGCAGTGCTGAGGCAGGGAAAGGCTACACCTTC
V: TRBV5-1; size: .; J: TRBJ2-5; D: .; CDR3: CASSLTSRQETQYF; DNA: TGCGCCAGCAGCTTGACTAGCCGCCAAGAGACCCAGTACTTC
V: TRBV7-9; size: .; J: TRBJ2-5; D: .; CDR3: CASSLVGAGETQYF; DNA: TGTGCCAGCAGCTTAGTGGGGGCCGGAGAGACCCAGTACTTC
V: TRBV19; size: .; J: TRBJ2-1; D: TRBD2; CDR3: CASSQLAGYNEQFF; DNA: TGTGCCAGTAGTCAGCTAGCGGGATACAATGAGCAGTTCTTC
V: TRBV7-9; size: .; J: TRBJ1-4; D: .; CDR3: CASSLTLAATNEKLFF; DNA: TGTGCCAGCAGCTTAACCCTAGCCGCAACTAATGAAAAACTGTTTTTT
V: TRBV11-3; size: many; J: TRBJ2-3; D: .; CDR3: CASSLQGKITDTQYF; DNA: TGTGCCAGCAGCTTACAGGGGAAAATCACAGATACGCAGTATTTT
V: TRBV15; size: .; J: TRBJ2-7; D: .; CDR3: CATSRAGVSSYEQYF; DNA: TGTGCCACCAGCAGAGCGGGAGTTAGCTCCTACGAGCAGTACTTC
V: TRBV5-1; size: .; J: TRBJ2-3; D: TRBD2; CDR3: CASSLLAGDTDTQYF; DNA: TGCGCCAGCAGCTTGCTAGCGGGAGATACAGATACGCAGTATTTT
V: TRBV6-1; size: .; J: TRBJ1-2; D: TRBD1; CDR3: CASSEEVRGRYGYTF; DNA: TGTGCCAGCAGTGAAGAAGTCAGGGGGAGGTATGGCTACACCTTC
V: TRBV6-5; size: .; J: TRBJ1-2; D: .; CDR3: CASSSPGSNGYTF; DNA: TGTGCCAGCAGTTCCCCAGGGTCGAATGGCTACACCTTC
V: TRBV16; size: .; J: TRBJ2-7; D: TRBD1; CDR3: CASSQLGQSTYEQYF; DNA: TGTGCCAGCAGCCAATTGGGACAGAGCACCTACGAGCAGTACTTC
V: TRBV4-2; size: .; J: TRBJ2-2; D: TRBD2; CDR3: CASSQDEGLAKNTGELFF; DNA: TGTGCCAGCAGCCAAGATGAGGGACTAGCGAAGAACACCGGGGAGCTGTTTTTT
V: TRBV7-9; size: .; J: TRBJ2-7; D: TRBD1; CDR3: CASSSQGGTGLSYEQYF; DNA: TGTGCCAGCAGCTCCCAGGGTGGGACAGGGCTATCCTACGAGCAGTACTTC
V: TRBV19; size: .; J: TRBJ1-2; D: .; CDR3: CASSIKVDAGGYTF; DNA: TGTGCCAGTAGTATCAAAGTCGACGCGGGCGGCTACACCTTC
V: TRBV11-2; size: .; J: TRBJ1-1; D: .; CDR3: CASSSGQLADLNTEAFF; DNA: TGTGCCAGCAGCTCCGGACAATTGGCAGATCTGAACACTGAAGCTTTCTTT
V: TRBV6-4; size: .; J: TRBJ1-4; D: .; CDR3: CASAKEAEAEKLFF; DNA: TGTGCCAGCGCCAAGGAGGCAGAAGCTGAAAAACTGTTTTTT
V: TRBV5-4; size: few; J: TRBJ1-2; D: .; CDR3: CASSLDSNYGYTF; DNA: TGTGCCAGCAGCTTGGACTCTAACTATGGCTACACCTTC
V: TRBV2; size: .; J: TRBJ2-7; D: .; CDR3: CASSVEGSSYEQYF; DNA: TGTGCCAGCAGTGTGGAGGGTTCCTCCTACGAGCAGTACTTC
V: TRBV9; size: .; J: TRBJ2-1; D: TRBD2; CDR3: CASSVASGRINEQFF; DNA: TGTGCCAGCAGCGTAGCTAGCGGGAGGATCAATGAGCAGTTCTTC
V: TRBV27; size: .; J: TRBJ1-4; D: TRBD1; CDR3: CASSGYGQGTEKLFF; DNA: TGTGCCAGCAGTGGATATGGACAGGGGACTGAAAAACTGTTTTTT
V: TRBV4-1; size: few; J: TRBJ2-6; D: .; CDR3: CASSLSPGVGANVLTF; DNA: TGCGCCAGCAGCCTTTCTCCGGGAGTTGGGGCCAACGTCCTGACTTTC
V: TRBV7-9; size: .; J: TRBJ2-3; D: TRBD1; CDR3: CASTRTGTTAQYF; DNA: TGTGCCAGCACCAGGACAGGCACCACGGCGCAGTATTTT
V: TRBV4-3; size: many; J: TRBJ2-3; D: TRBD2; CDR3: CASSQGAGGYADTQYF; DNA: TGCGCCAGCAGCCAAGGGGCGGGAGGCTATGCAGATACGCAGTATTTT
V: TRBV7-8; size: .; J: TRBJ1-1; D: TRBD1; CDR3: CASSFGQGEAFF; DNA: TGTGCCAGCAGCTTTGGACAGGGTGAAGCTTTCTTT
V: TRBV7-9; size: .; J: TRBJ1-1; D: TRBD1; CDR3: CASSASLGWTGTNTEAFF; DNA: TGTGCCAGCAGCGCTTCGCTGGGATGGACAGGGACGAACACTGAAGCTTTCTTT
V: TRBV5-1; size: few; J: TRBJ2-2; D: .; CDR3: CASSLVATSGTGELFF; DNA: TGCGCCAGCAGCTTGGTGGCGACTAGTGGCACCGGGGAGCTGTTTTTT
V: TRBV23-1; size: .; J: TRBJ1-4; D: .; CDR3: CASSLSEKLFF; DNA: TGCGCCAGCAGTCTTAGTGAAAAACTGTTTTTT
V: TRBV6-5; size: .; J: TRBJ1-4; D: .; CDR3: CASSYSGARVEKLFF; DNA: TGTGCCAGCAGTTATAGCGGGGCGCGGGTCGAAAAACTGTTTTTT
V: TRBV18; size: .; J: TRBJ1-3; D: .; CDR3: CASSPIQVSGNTIYF; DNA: TGTGCCAGCTCACCAATCCAGGTCTCTGGAAACACCATATATTTT
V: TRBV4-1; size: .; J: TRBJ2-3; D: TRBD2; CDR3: CASSQEGLAGLAQYF; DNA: TGCGCCAGCAGCCAAGAGGGACTAGCGGGATTGGCGCAGTATTTT
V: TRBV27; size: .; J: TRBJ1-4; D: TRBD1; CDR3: CASKGQNNEKLFF; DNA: TGTGCCAGCAAGGGACAGAACAATGAAAAACTGTTTTTT
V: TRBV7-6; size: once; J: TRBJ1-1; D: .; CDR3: CASSKEAEMNTEAFF; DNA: TGTGCCAGCAGCAAAGAGGCGGAAATGAACACTGAAGCTTTCTTT
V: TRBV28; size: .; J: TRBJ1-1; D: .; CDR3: CASSSGASAEAFF; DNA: TGTGCCAGCAGTTCAGGGGCTTCGGCTGAAGCTTTCTTT
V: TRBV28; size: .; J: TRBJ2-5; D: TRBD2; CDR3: CASSPGLAGVETQYF; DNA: TGTGCCAGCAGTCCAGGACTAGCGGGAGTAGAGACCCAGTACTTC
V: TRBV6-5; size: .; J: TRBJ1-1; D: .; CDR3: CASSYSGQNEAFF; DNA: TGTGCCAGCAGTTACTCGGGACAAAATGAAGCTTTCTTT